This TCR beta chain derives from a study of identical twins. Study observations and caveats: Researchers reported weaker excess twin sharing in beta out-of-frame sequences. Among monozygotic twins, out-of-frame TCR alpha sharing exceeded what models predicted.

Germline lookup yields CDR1 MNHNS and CDR2 SASEGT. The CDR3 has 16 amino acids. V lost 4 bases to trimming and J lost 5 bases; unmatched junction nucleotides: 3. This clonotype was detected many times. Its target is not known. TCRdb ran MiXCR on the 5' RACE reads and lists one entry per CDR3 protein. The sample shows roughly 770,000 distinct CDR3 sequences, 18% of them seen only once. This same sample was also taken into another study, of T cells expressing NK-cell markers. Per that study: Of the CD8+ T cells in six or seven donors, roughly 1.0-7.0% belonged to dominant NKG2C+ clonotypes.

This chain links TRBV6-1 with TRBJ2-2; 14 bases are a match to TRBD2. The origin of this receptor is a woman aged 18 to 35 in good health. The sequenced material came from PBMCs. The CDR3 region is CASSGGLAGGTGELFF. CDR3 sequence (DNA): TGTGCCAGCAGTGGAGGACTAGCGGGAGGAACCGGGGAGCTGTTTTTT.